Included here is one T cell receptor beta chain sequence, with context. Its target is not known. This sample was included in a study of cytomegalovirus exposure and HLA in healthy donors. The study, taken as a whole, reports: Using the classifier, cytomegalovirus status was reportedly diagnosed with high specificity and sensitivity. After further analysis at a later stage, 16,951 TCR beta sequences were associated with HLA alleles at 0.05 false discovery rate. Researchers reported that three CMV-associated chains were confirmed in vitro as CMV antigen-specific. A further, later analysis showed that HLA-associated TCR beta chains (compared with equally common others) were more clonally expanded.

PCR involved 60 Vbeta and 13 Jbeta primers. Repertoires were generated with immunoSEQ multiplex PCR, while TCRdb's copy carries only in-frame clones and drops some. Seen here are approximately 220,000 clones, roughly 84% observed once, and the top ten hold roughly 0.71%. Sample: PBMCs. This receptor was identified in a boy younger than 10 in good health and CMV-seronegative.

CDR3 residues: CASSPESGPYGYTF. The CDR3 region has the DNA TGTGCCAGTAGTCCGGAATCAGGGCCCTATGGCTACACCTTC. This chain connects TRBV19 to TRBJ1-2; TRBD1 is a possible D gene (5 bases). The CDR3 has 14 residues. Germline-derived CDR1 and CDR2 are LNHDA and SQIVND (reference sequence). V was clipped by 5 bases and J by 4 bases, with 14 bases between them.